This T cell receptor beta chain was identified in a study of cytomegalovirus exposure and HLA in healthy donors. The PCR contained 60 Vbeta and 13 Jbeta primers. Sequenced by immunoSEQ multiplex PCR; TCRdb stores in-frame clones only, minus some. Here the sample spans 180,000 or so clones, about 85% being singletons. Trimming cost V 0 bases and J 3 bases, with 11 bases left between them. This CDR3 contains 15 residues. CDR1 is SGHTA, CDR2 FQGTGA, per germline. The source material was PBMCs. The sequence derives from a woman aged 45-60 years in good health and CMV-seropositive. The chain uses TRBV7-3 and TRBJ1-2; D is possibly TRBD1 (5 bases). CDR3 coding DNA: TGTGCCAGCAGCTTAACGGCAGGGTGGGACTATGGCTACACCTTC. It encodes CASSLTAGWDYGYTF. Together with reference TRBV7-3 and TRBJ1-2, the CDR3 gives the full variable domain: GAGVSQTPSNKVTEKGKYVELRCDPISGHTALYWYRQSLGQGPEFLIYFQGTGAADDSGLPNDRFFAVRPEGSVSTLKIQRTERGDSAVYLCASSLTAGWDYGYTFGSGTRLTVV.